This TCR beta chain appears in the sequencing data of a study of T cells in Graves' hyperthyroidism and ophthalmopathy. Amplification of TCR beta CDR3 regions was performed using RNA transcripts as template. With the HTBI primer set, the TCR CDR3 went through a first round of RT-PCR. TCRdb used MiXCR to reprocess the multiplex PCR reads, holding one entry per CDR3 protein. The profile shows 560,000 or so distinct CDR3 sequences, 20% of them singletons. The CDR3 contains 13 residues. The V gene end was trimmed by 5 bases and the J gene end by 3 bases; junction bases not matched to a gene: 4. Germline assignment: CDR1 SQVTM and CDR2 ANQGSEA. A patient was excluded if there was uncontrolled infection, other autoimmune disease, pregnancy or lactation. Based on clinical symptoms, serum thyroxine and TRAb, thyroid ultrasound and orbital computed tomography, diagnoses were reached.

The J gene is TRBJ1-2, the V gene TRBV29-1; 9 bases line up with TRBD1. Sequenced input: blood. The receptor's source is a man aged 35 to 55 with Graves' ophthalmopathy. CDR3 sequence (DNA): TGCAGCGTTACAACAGGGGGCGACTATGGCTACACCTTC. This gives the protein CSVTTGGDYGYTF. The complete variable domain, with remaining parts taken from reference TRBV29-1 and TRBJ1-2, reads SAVISQKPSRDICQRGTSLTIQCQVDSQVTMMFWYRQQPGQSLTLIATANQGSEATYESGFVIDKFPISRPNLTFSTLTVSNMSPEDSSIYLCSVTTGGDYGYTFGSGTRLTVV.